This T cell receptor beta chain was captured by sequencing in a study of a mutant IDH1 vaccine in newly diagnosed glioma. Libraries were prepared by immunoSEQ multiplex PCR; TCRdb keeps only in-frame clonotypes and omits some of them. The sample lists about 56,000 clones; around 85% were seen once. The CDR3 length is 14 residues. CDR1 is MNHEY and CDR2 is SVGAGI in the germline V gene. Trimming removed 6 bases at V and 7 bases at J, with 15 bases between. Time point of the sample: week 35, safety follow-up. With topical imiquimod, each dose of the vaccine consisted of 300 ug of mutant IDH1 20-mer peptide. This clone has only one observation. As yet, its antigen is unknown.

V and J are TRBV6-5 and TRBJ1-4; TRBD1 might be the D (6 bases). This receptor was identified in a man in his forties or fifties with glioma. The sample here was PBMCs, taken from a glioma patient whose treatment included an IDH1 peptide vaccine. The CDR3 bases are TGTGCCAGCAGGATTACGGGGGCGGCTGAAAAACTGTTTTTT. It is translated as CASRITGAAEKLFF.